The rows below give T cell receptor beta chains drawn from one sample of a study of response to subunit inactivated influenza vaccine. TCRdb ran MiXCR on the RT-PCR reads and lists one entry per CDR3 protein. The sample has hundreds of thousands of distinct CDR3 sequences, 12% seen once; the top ten hold approximately 8.3%. The material was non-naive T cells sorted from PBMCs, obtained around 15 days before vaccination. The source of these receptors is a man over 45 who received an inactivated influenza vaccine. The conserved cysteine and the conserved F or W are not part of the CDR3 here. The order of the fields is clone size, V gene, CDR3 protein. Clone size appears in some rows only: once, few, many, or a class for an expanded clone.

size: few
V: TRBV5-1
CDR3: ASRLAGAYNEQF

size: NA
V: TRBV5-1
CDR3: ASSWTSGDLEQF

size: NA
V: TRBV7-2
CDR3: ASSLGGANKAEAF

size: NA
V: TRBV20-1
CDR3: CARELAGATDTQY

size: many
V: TRBV12-3/TRBV12-4
CDR3: ASSLSSGKETQY

size: few
V: TRBV6-2/TRBV6-3
CDR3: ASSYIPTGTDNSPLH

size: NA
V: TRBV4-2
CDR3: ASSQESPGALAKNIQY

size: NA
V: TRBV21-1
CDR3: ASRSSGRALVPRKLDEQF

size: NA
V: TRBV12-3/TRBV12-4
CDR3: ASSLEPGQGGTEAF

size: few
V: TRBV19
CDR3: ASSPLGRGSGNTIY

size: NA
V: TRBV28
CDR3: ASSGPGTGGIQPQH

size: few
V: TRBV7-2
CDR3: ASSPYREAGEQF

size: few
V: TRBV7-9
CDR3: ASSLIPAGDTQY

size: many
V: TRBV29-1
CDR3: SVERGTGELF

size: many
V: TRBV12-3/TRBV12-4
CDR3: ASATGGNQPQH

size: NA
V: TRBV5-6
CDR3: ASTTTGGLGKSGELF

size: many
V: TRBV7-8
CDR3: ASSYNPGVAAHEQY

size: many
V: TRBV29-1
CDR3: SAGTSGSTDTQY

size: many
V: TRBV4-3
CDR3: ASSQDAVRLNSGNTIY

size: NA
V: TRBV20-1
CDR3: SATETVSNQPQH